Listed below are T cell receptor beta chains from one sample, sequenced in a study of T-cell memory formation after mild COVID-19. TCRdb fed the 5' RACE reads into MiXCR, producing one record per CDR3 protein. Here the sample spans hundreds of thousands of distinct CDR3 sequences, approximately 29% being singletons. The sample comprised PBMCs or a T cell subset sorted from them (not recorded which). The origin of the receptors is an adult woman who had mild COVID-19 (a few samples of this study predate the infection). Cell type and time point are not known. The CDR3 runs from the conserved cysteine through the conserved F or W. The D gene is left open where the match is weak. Size is omitted from some rows. Given values are once, few, many or a class for expanded clones.

V gene: TRBV9; J gene: TRBJ1-6; CDR3 length: 13; D gene: .; clone size: .; CDR3 DNA: TGTGCCAGCAGCGTAGACGAGGGGGCACCCCTCCACTTT; CDR3 protein: CASSVDEGAPLHF
V gene: TRBV20-1; J gene: TRBJ2-7; CDR3 length: 13; D gene: .; clone size: few; CDR3 DNA: TGCAGTGCCCGGCATGGGAGCTCCTACGAGCAGTACTTC; CDR3 protein: CSARHGSSYEQYF
V gene: TRBV19; J gene: TRBJ2-4; CDR3 length: 15; D gene: TRBD2; clone size: few; CDR3 DNA: TGTGCCAGTACCGGACTAGCGGCCCTGGGGGCCATTCAGTACTTC; CDR3 protein: CASTGLAALGAIQYF
V gene: TRBV29-1; J gene: TRBJ1-1; CDR3 length: 12; D gene: .; clone size: few; CDR3 DNA: TGCAGCGTTGTGTCTCCTACAACTGAAGCTTTCTTT; CDR3 protein: CSVVSPTTEAFF
V gene: TRBV24-1; J gene: TRBJ2-2; CDR3 length: 14; D gene: .; clone size: once; CDR3 DNA: TGTGCCACCAGTGATTGGCAGCCCACCGGGGAGCTGTTTTTT; CDR3 protein: CATSDWQPTGELFF
V gene: TRBV5-1; J gene: TRBJ2-1; CDR3 length: 17; D gene: TRBD2; clone size: few; CDR3 DNA: TGCGCCAGCAGCTCCGGGACTAGCGGGGGGTACGACAATGAGCAGTTCTTC; CDR3 protein: CASSSGTSGGYDNEQFF
V gene: TRBV29-1; J gene: TRBJ1-1; CDR3 length: 12; D gene: TRBD1; clone size: .; CDR3 DNA: TGCAGCGTCGCTACCGGGACAGGGCTGGCTTTCTTT; CDR3 protein: CSVATGTGLAFF
V gene: TRBV4-2; J gene: TRBJ1-1; CDR3 length: 13; D gene: .; clone size: few; CDR3 DNA: TGTGCCAGCAGCCGGCGATTGAACACTGAAGCTTTCTTT; CDR3 protein: CASSRRLNTEAFF
V gene: TRBV5-1; J gene: TRBJ2-3; CDR3 length: 15; D gene: TRBD1; clone size: .; CDR3 DNA: TGCGCCAGCGCAAGGACAGGGGGCGCGGCAGATACGCAGTATTTT; CDR3 protein: CASARTGGAADTQYF
V gene: TRBV9; J gene: TRBJ2-6; CDR3 length: 16; D gene: .; clone size: few; CDR3 DNA: TGTGCCAGCAGCGGATGGAGGGTCACTGGGGCCAACGTCCTGACTTTC; CDR3 protein: CASSGWRVTGANVLTF
V gene: TRBV9; J gene: TRBJ2-6; CDR3 length: 16; D gene: .; clone size: .; CDR3 DNA: TGTGCCAGCAGCAACCCTCAGGAACCTGGGGCCAACGTCCTGACTTTC; CDR3 protein: CASSNPQEPGANVLTF
V gene: TRBV5-1; J gene: TRBJ1-2; CDR3 length: 13; D gene: .; clone size: .; CDR3 DNA: TGCGCCAGCAGCTCGACCGGCGGGGGTGGCTACACCTTC; CDR3 protein: CASSSTGGGGYTF
V gene: TRBV7-2; J gene: TRBJ2-1; CDR3 length: 14; D gene: TRBD1; clone size: .; CDR3 DNA: TGTGCCAGCAGCCTACCCCAGACAGGGGTCGAGCAGTTCTTC; CDR3 protein: CASSLPQTGVEQFF
V gene: TRBV20-1; J gene: TRBJ2-3; CDR3 length: 13; D gene: TRBD1; clone size: few; CDR3 DNA: TGCAGTGCCTGGACAGGGAACACAGATACGCAGTATTTT; CDR3 protein: CSAWTGNTDTQYF
V gene: TRBV4-1; J gene: TRBJ1-2; CDR3 length: 19; D gene: TRBD1; clone size: .; CDR3 DNA: TGCGCCAGCAGCCAAGAACCCCCCTCCCCGGGACAGACTAACTATGGCTACACCTTC; CDR3 protein: CASSQEPPSPGQTNYGYTF
V gene: TRBV29-1; J gene: TRBJ2-7; CDR3 length: 14; D gene: TRBD1; clone size: .; CDR3 DNA: TGCAGCGTGATAGGGACAGGGGGAACCTACGAGCAGTACTTC; CDR3 protein: CSVIGTGGTYEQYF
V gene: TRBV6-6; J gene: TRBJ1-5; CDR3 length: 15; D gene: .; clone size: few; CDR3 DNA: TGTGCCAGCAGTTACGGAGGGGCTAGCAATCAGCCCCAGCATTTT; CDR3 protein: CASSYGGASNQPQHF
V gene: TRBV12-3/TRBV12-4; J gene: TRBJ1-1; CDR3 length: 16; D gene: .; clone size: .; CDR3 DNA: TGTGCCAGCAGGGCCCCCGGGAACCTGGGAAACACTGAAGCTTTCTTT; CDR3 protein: CASRAPGNLGNTEAFF
V gene: TRBV18; J gene: TRBJ1-2; CDR3 length: 15; D gene: .; clone size: few; CDR3 DNA: TGTGCCAGCTCACCAGCAACAGGAGTAGGGACTGGCTACACCTTC; CDR3 protein: CASSPATGVGTGYTF
V gene: TRBV12-3/TRBV12-4; J gene: TRBJ2-1; CDR3 length: 11; D gene: .; clone size: few; CDR3 DNA: TGTGCCAGCGGTAGGGGGAATGAGCAGTTCTTC; CDR3 protein: CASGRGNEQFF
V gene: TRBV13; J gene: TRBJ2-7; CDR3 length: 12; D gene: .; clone size: .; CDR3 DNA: TGTGCCAGCAGCCTAATAGGCGGCGAGCAGTACTTC; CDR3 protein: CASSLIGGEQYF
V gene: TRBV19; J gene: TRBJ2-1; CDR3 length: 14; D gene: .; clone size: once; CDR3 DNA: TGTGCCAGTATGGGGGCCCAAGGGGGCAATGAGCAGTTCTTC; CDR3 protein: CASMGAQGGNEQFF
V gene: TRBV20-1; J gene: TRBJ2-2; CDR3 length: 15; D gene: .; clone size: .; CDR3 DNA: TGCAGTGCTAGAGATAAGGGGGAGAAGACCGGGGAGCTGTTTTTT; CDR3 protein: CSARDKGEKTGELFF
V gene: TRBV27; J gene: TRBJ2-6; CDR3 length: 17; D gene: TRBD1; clone size: few; CDR3 DNA: TGTGCCAGCAGTGGACAGGGGGGGGACTCTGGGGCCAACGTCCTGACTTTC; CDR3 protein: CASSGQGGDSGANVLTF
V gene: TRBV30; J gene: TRBJ2-7; CDR3 length: 17; D gene: TRBD2; clone size: .; CDR3 DNA: TGTGCCTGGAGCCGAGAGATCGGGACTAGCGGGAACTACGAGCAGTACTTC; CDR3 protein: CAWSREIGTSGNYEQYF
V gene: TRBV20-1; J gene: TRBJ2-7; CDR3 length: 12; D gene: .; clone size: .; CDR3 DNA: TGCAGTGCTAGGGGGACGCCTTACGAGCAGTACTTC; CDR3 protein: CSARGTPYEQYF
V gene: TRBV7-9; J gene: TRBJ1-1; CDR3 length: 13; D gene: .; clone size: .; CDR3 DNA: TGTGCCAGCAGCTTATCGGAGAACACTGAAGCTTTCTTT; CDR3 protein: CASSLSENTEAFF
V gene: TRBV7-6; J gene: TRBJ2-7; CDR3 length: 14; D gene: .; clone size: .; CDR3 DNA: TGTGCCAGCAGCTTAGCGGGGGGGCGGGACGAGCAGTACTTC; CDR3 protein: CASSLAGGRDEQYF
V gene: TRBV24-1; J gene: TRBJ2-1; CDR3 length: 16; D gene: .; clone size: once; CDR3 DNA: TGTGCCACCAGTGGATGGGGGGAGAGTCAAAACAATGAGCAGTTCTTC; CDR3 protein: CATSGWGESQNNEQFF
V gene: TRBV5-1; J gene: TRBJ2-1; CDR3 length: 16; D gene: .; clone size: .; CDR3 DNA: TGCGCCAGCAGGGCGGACTCCGCGAGCTCCTACAATGAGCAGTTCTTC; CDR3 protein: CASRADSASSYNEQFF
V gene: TRBV30; J gene: TRBJ1-6; CDR3 length: 13; D gene: .; clone size: .; CDR3 DNA: TGTGCCTGGAGTCGGTTCGCAAATTCACCCCTCCACTTT; CDR3 protein: CAWSRFANSPLHF
V gene: TRBV12-3/TRBV12-4; J gene: TRBJ2-7; CDR3 length: 15; D gene: TRBD1; clone size: .; CDR3 DNA: TGTGCCAGCAGTCCGACTCGGACAGGCTACTACGAGCAGTACTTC; CDR3 protein: CASSPTRTGYYEQYF
V gene: TRBV12-3/TRBV12-4; J gene: TRBJ2-3; CDR3 length: 15; D gene: TRBD1; clone size: .; CDR3 DNA: TGTGCCAGCAGTTTGGGGGACAGCGGCACAGATACGCAGTATTTT; CDR3 protein: CASSLGDSGTDTQYF
V gene: TRBV19; J gene: TRBJ2-7; CDR3 length: 14; D gene: TRBD2; clone size: once; CDR3 DNA: TGTGCCAGTAGTCAGGGAGGGGAATTCTACGAGCAGTACTTC; CDR3 protein: CASSQGGEFYEQYF
V gene: TRBV5-1; J gene: TRBJ1-2; CDR3 length: 16; D gene: .; clone size: .; CDR3 DNA: TGCGCCAGCAGCTTTTCTGGGGAGGCCGGACCCTATGGCTACACCTTC; CDR3 protein: CASSFSGEAGPYGYTF
V gene: TRBV5-1; J gene: TRBJ1-1; CDR3 length: 14; D gene: .; clone size: once; CDR3 DNA: TGCGCCAGCAGTTTTGAGGGGGTACCCACTGAAGCTTTCTTT; CDR3 protein: CASSFEGVPTEAFF
V gene: TRBV11-3; J gene: TRBJ2-1; CDR3 length: 12; D gene: .; clone size: .; CDR3 DNA: TGTGCCAGCAGAGCAAGGGCCATGGAGCAGTTCTTC; CDR3 protein: CASRARAMEQFF
V gene: TRBV12-3/TRBV12-4; J gene: TRBJ1-1; CDR3 length: 14; D gene: .; clone size: .; CDR3 DNA: TGTGCCAGCGTAGTTGGGACGGTGAACACTGAAGCTTTCTTT; CDR3 protein: CASVVGTVNTEAFF
V gene: TRBV29-1; J gene: TRBJ2-3; CDR3 length: 14; D gene: TRBD2; clone size: .; CDR3 DNA: TGCAGCGTTGGACTAGCGGGAGGGGTGGGCACGCAGTATTTT; CDR3 protein: CSVGLAGGVGTQYF
V gene: TRBV7-6; J gene: TRBJ2-1; CDR3 length: 16; D gene: .; clone size: .; CDR3 DNA: TGTGCCAGCAGCCGAGAAGATGGAAGGTTTCGTGATGAGCAGTTCTTC; CDR3 protein: CASSREDGRFRDEQFF
V gene: TRBV12-3/TRBV12-4; J gene: TRBJ1-1; CDR3 length: 13; D gene: .; clone size: .; CDR3 DNA: TGTGCCAGCAAGCTTGGTGTGAACACTGAAGCTTTCTTT; CDR3 protein: CASKLGVNTEAFF
V gene: TRBV24-1; J gene: TRBJ2-5; CDR3 length: 15; D gene: .; clone size: .; CDR3 DNA: TGTGCCACCAGTGACGCCCATGGGGGCGTGGAGACCCAGTACTTC; CDR3 protein: CATSDAHGGVETQYF
V gene: TRBV6-7; J gene: TRBJ2-1; CDR3 length: 18; D gene: TRBD2; clone size: .; CDR3 DNA: TGTGCCAGCAGTTACCTACGGACTAGCCCTCCTGTATACAATGAGCAGTTCTTC; CDR3 protein: CASSYLRTSPPVYNEQFF
V gene: TRBV4-1; J gene: TRBJ2-7; CDR3 length: 18; D gene: TRBD2; clone size: .; CDR3 DNA: TGCGCCAGCAGCCAAGATGATACCACTAGCGGGGGAGTCTACGAGCAGTACTTC; CDR3 protein: CASSQDDTTSGGVYEQYF
V gene: TRBV15; J gene: TRBJ1-3; CDR3 length: 17; D gene: .; clone size: .; CDR3 DNA: TGTGCCACCAGCAGAGATTACGGGGGCAGGACTGGAAACACCATATATTTT; CDR3 protein: CATSRDYGGRTGNTIYF
V gene: TRBV7-9; J gene: TRBJ2-2; CDR3 length: 16; D gene: .; clone size: .; CDR3 DNA: TGTGCCAGCAGCACCTGGACGGCCCCGAACACCGGGGAGCTGTTTTTT; CDR3 protein: CASSTWTAPNTGELFF
V gene: TRBV3-1; J gene: TRBJ1-1; CDR3 length: 13; D gene: .; clone size: few; CDR3 DNA: TGTGCCAGCAGCCAAGCTTGGGGGGGTGAGGCTTTCTTT; CDR3 protein: CASSQAWGGEAFF
V gene: TRBV20-1; J gene: TRBJ2-7; CDR3 length: 14; D gene: .; clone size: .; CDR3 DNA: TGCAGTGCTAGCCACCGGGGGACCTCCTACGAGCAGTACTTC; CDR3 protein: CSASHRGTSYEQYF
V gene: TRBV29-1; J gene: TRBJ2-7; CDR3 length: 13; D gene: TRBD2; clone size: .; CDR3 DNA: TGCAGCGTTGTGTTGCTAGCGGGACGGGAGCAGTACTTC; CDR3 protein: CSVVLLAGREQYF
V gene: TRBV3-1; J gene: TRBJ2-1; CDR3 length: 16; D gene: TRBD1; clone size: .; CDR3 DNA: TGTGCCAGCACCCAGCCCCTGACAGGGGGTGGCAATGAGCAGTTCTTC; CDR3 protein: CASTQPLTGGGNEQFF
V gene: TRBV7-2; J gene: TRBJ2-3; CDR3 length: 19; D gene: TRBD2; clone size: few; CDR3 DNA: TGTGCCAGCAGCTTCATTGGACTAGCGGGAGGGCCCCCTACAGATACGCAGTATTTT; CDR3 protein: CASSFIGLAGGPPTDTQYF
V gene: TRBV4-1; J gene: TRBJ1-6; CDR3 length: 14; D gene: TRBD1; clone size: .; CDR3 DNA: TGCGCCAGCAGCCAAGATAGGACAGGTTCACCCCTCCACTTT; CDR3 protein: CASSQDRTGSPLHF
V gene: TRBV6-6; J gene: TRBJ1-1; CDR3 length: 19; D gene: .; clone size: .; CDR3 DNA: TGTGCCAGCAGCACTTCCCTATCGCACCGAGGGCGTACGAACACTGAAGCTTTCTTT; CDR3 protein: CASSTSLSHRGRTNTEAFF
V gene: TRBV6-5; J gene: TRBJ1-1; CDR3 length: 12; D gene: .; clone size: many; CDR3 DNA: TGTGCCAGCAGCACCCAGGGGTATGAAGCTTTCTTT; CDR3 protein: CASSTQGYEAFF
V gene: TRBV3-1; J gene: TRBJ2-2; CDR3 length: 15; D gene: TRBD1; clone size: .; CDR3 DNA: TGTGCCAGCAGCTTCACAGGGGGAGGAACCGGGGAGCTGTTTTTT; CDR3 protein: CASSFTGGGTGELFF
V gene: TRBV4-3; J gene: TRBJ1-2; CDR3 length: 16; D gene: .; clone size: .; CDR3 DNA: TGCGCCAGCAGCCGAGGTGGAGGGGGGGACTTCTATGGCTACACCTTC; CDR3 protein: CASSRGGGGDFYGYTF
V gene: TRBV9; J gene: TRBJ2-7; CDR3 length: 14; D gene: .; clone size: few; CDR3 DNA: TGTGCCAGCAGCCCCTCGGGGCCCACAAGCGAGCAGTACTTC; CDR3 protein: CASSPSGPTSEQYF
V gene: TRBV18; J gene: TRBJ2-3; CDR3 length: 16; D gene: .; clone size: .; CDR3 DNA: TGTGCCAGCTCACCCTTCATCCAGGCGAGCACAGATACGCAGTATTTT; CDR3 protein: CASSPFIQASTDTQYF
V gene: TRBV14; J gene: TRBJ2-7; CDR3 length: 15; D gene: TRBD1; clone size: .; CDR3 DNA: TGTGCCAGCAGCCGTCTGGACAGGGGGGACTACGAGCAGTACTTC; CDR3 protein: CASSRLDRGDYEQYF